Below, 14 T cell receptor beta chains from the same sample are listed, as sequenced in a study of vaccination and CD4 T cells after COVID-19. Treatment defined: approximately 9-day PBMC culture with coronavirus spike peptide pools or control peptides (ViraFEST assay). No cognate antigen is known for these TCRs. Researchers used the Oncomine TCR Beta short-read assay to sequence DNA from cultured CD4+ T cells. TCRdb fed the PCR reads into MiXCR, producing one record per CDR3 protein. The sample carries thousands of distinct CDR3 sequences, around 62% recorded once. The sequencing here drew on cultured CD4+ T cells from blood, taken after SARS-CoV-2 vaccination. The source is a human donor with COVID-19.

This sequence joins TRBV20-1 and TRBJ1-6; D is possibly TRBD1 (6 bases). The CDR3 runs 19 residues. Germline assignment: CDR1 DFQATT and CDR2 SNEGSKA (reference sequence). V was cut by 1 base and J by 0 bases, with 19 bases left in between. CDR3 DNA: TGCAGTGCTAGAGGGTATCCGGTGGAGGGGGGCTCCTATAATTCACCCCTCCACTTT. This encodes CSARGYPVEGGSYNSPLHF.

V usage is TRBV6-1 and J usage is TRBJ2-7; D is ambiguous. The germline V gene encodes CDR1 MNHNS and CDR2 SASEGT. Trimming took 0 bases from V and 3 from J, leaving 6 bases between them. This CDR3 contains 13 residues. This chain's CDR3 is CASSEAPRYEQYF. CDR3 bases: TGTGCCAGCAGTGAAGCACCCCGCTACGAGCAGTACTTC.

This sequence joins TRBV14 and TRBJ2-5; 9 nucleotides match TRBD2. The trim removed 1 base at V and 4 bases at J, leaving 7 bases unmatched. Germline-derived CDR1 and CDR2 are SGHDN and FVKESK. The CDR3 runs to 16 residues. The CDR3 DNA sequence: TGTGCCAGCAGCCAAGTTGGCGGGGGGGCCGGAGAGACCCAGTACTTC. It encodes CASSQVGGGAGETQYF.

The chain recombines TRBV6-2 or TRBV6-3 with TRBJ1-2; 8 bases fit TRBD1. Germline lookup yields CDR1 MNHEY and CDR2 SVGEGT. The CDR3 is 13 amino acids. V dropped 5 bases and J dropped 7; count of bases not matched to a gene: 6. The CDR3 sequence: CASSVDRVAGYTF. The CDR3 DNA reads as TGTGCCAGCAGTGTGGACAGGGTGGCTGGCTACACCTTC.

The rearrangement uses TRBV15 and TRBJ2-7, with 9 bases fitting TRBD1. This CDR3 contains 16 residues. After removal of 5 bases from V and 0 bases from J, the junction contained 8 bases not matched to a gene. The germline V gene encodes CDR1 LNHNV and CDR2 YYDKDF (reference sequence). CDR3 sequence (DNA): TGTGCCACCAGCGGGTTGGACAGGGGCCTCTCCTACGAGCAGTACTTC. Its protein is CATSGLDRGLSYEQYF.

V and J are TRBV6-1 and TRBJ1-2, with D unclear. The CDR3 spans 13 residues. Trimming removed 2 bases from V and 7 bases from J, with 11 bases in between. CDR1 and CDR2 from the germline V gene are MNHNS and SASEGT. CDR3 region: CASSEMGSGGYTF. The CDR3 region has the DNA TGTGCCAGCAGTGAAATGGGTAGTGGTGGCTACACCTTC.

This clonotype is medium-sized in the sample. This chain joins TRBV12-3 or TRBV12-4 and TRBJ2-5; D may correspond to TRBD1 or TRBD2 (5 bases each). V was cut by 3 bases and J by 2 bases, with 13 bases left in between. The CDR3 consists of 15 residues. In DNA, the CDR3 is TGTGCCAGCAGTTTCACGGGACGGCAGCAAGAGACCCAGTACTTC. This codes for CASSFTGRQQETQYF.

In this sample, this clonotype turned up a few times. V is TRBV20-1 and J is TRBJ2-5; D is perhaps TRBD2 (5 bases). The V end was cut by 0 bases, the J end by 5 bases, with 16 bases between. The germline V gene encodes CDR1 DFQATT and CDR2 SNEGSKA (reference sequence). This CDR3 spans 15 amino acids. The CDR3 DNA follows: TGCAGTGCTAGAGATCTGGTCGGAACGGGGGAGACCCAGTACTTC. Translation: CSARDLVGTGETQYF.

The chain uses TRBV10-3 and TRBJ2-5; D remains ambiguous. V dropped 4 bases and J dropped 1 base, with 7 bases sitting between them. The germline V gene encodes CDR1 ENHRY and CDR2 SYGVKD. The CDR3 sequence is 13 residues long. DNA for the CDR3: TGTGCCATCAGTGTGGGCGTCCAAGAGACCCAGTACTTC. Amino acids: CAISVGVQETQYF.

This chain uses TRBV6-1 with TRBJ2-2; 15 bases line up with TRBD2. V lost 5 bases and J lost 2; bases outside the gene matches: 6. Germline V gives CDR1 MNHNS, CDR2 SASEGT. The CDR3 runs 18 residues. The CDR3 nucleotides are TGTGCCAGCAGTACGGGGACTAGCGGGGGGCCCAACACCGGGGAGCTGTTTTTT. Translation: CASSTGTSGGPNTGELFF.

The chain couples TRBV28 to TRBJ1-2, with a tentative D call TRBD1 (5 bases). The CDR3 contains 13 residues. Per the germline V gene, CDR1 is MDHEN and CDR2 is SYDVKM. The V gene lost 2 bases and the J gene lost 7 bases, with 11 bases spanning the gap. For the CDR3, the DNA is TGTGCCAGCAGTTTAGACAGAACGAGTGGCTACACCTTC. This codes for CASSLDRTSGYTF.

By proportion, this clonotype is large. CDR3 sequence reads: CASQQGRSYGYTF. CDR3 nucleotides: TGTGCCAGCCAACAGGGTAGGAGCTATGGCTACACCTTC. The chain employs TRBV19 and TRBJ1-2; tentative D call: TRBD1 (6 bases). The germline gives CDR1 LNHDA, CDR2 SQIVND (reference sequence). The CDR3 runs to 13 residues. V was shortened by 9 bases and J by 4 bases, with 15 bases between the two germline ends.

J is TRBJ2-3 and V is TRBV11-3; 7 bases match TRBD2. CDR3 length: 14 residues. V trimming: 1 base; J trimming: 3 bases; junction bases outside the gene matches: 1. Germline CDR1 and CDR2: SGHNT and YENEEA. The CDR3 region is CASSLGGGTDTQYF. CDR3 coding DNA: TGTGCCAGCAGCTTAGGGGGGGGGACAGATACGCAGTATTTT. Combining the CDR3 with reference TRBV11-3 and TRBJ2-3 gives the whole variable domain EAGVVQSPRYKIIEKKQPVAFWCNPISGHNTLYWYLQNLGQGPELLIRYENEEAVDDSQLPKDRFSAERLKGVDSTLKIQPAELGDSAVYLCASSLGGGTDTQYFGPGTRLTVL.

The rearrangement uses TRBV7-9 and TRBJ1-2; tentative D call: TRBD1 (6 bases). The CDR3 contains 12 residues. Trimming removed 8 bases from V and 10 bases from J, with 17 bases in between. CDR1 and CDR2 (germline): SEHNR, FQNEAQ (reference sequence). CDR3 sequence (DNA): TGTGCCAGCCAAGCTGGCAAGGGGGACTACACCTTC. Its protein product is CASQAGKGDYTF. Complete variable domain (other parts from reference TRBV7-9 and TRBJ1-2): DTGVSQNPRHKITKRGQNVTFRCDPISEHNRLYWYRQTLGQGPEFLTYFQNEAQLEKSRLLSDRFSAERPKGSFSTLEIQRTEQGDSAMYLCASQAGKGDYTFGSGTRLTVV.